This passage covers 8 T cell receptor beta chains from one sample sequenced in a study of blood T cell repertoires in COVID-19. The repertoire was sequenced with immunoSEQ multiplex PCR; TCRdb's copy has only in-frame clones and lacks some. In the table there are approximately 200,000 clones, more than 75% of which are singletons. Material for sequencing was peripheral blood. The receptors come from a middle-aged man who had recovered from COVID-19.

The V gene is TRBV3-1 (or the pseudogene TRBV3-2), the J gene TRBJ1-4; weak D call: TRBD1 (5 bases). Trimming pared 7 bases from V and 7 bases from J, leaving 19 bases between. Germline assignment: CDR1 LGHDT and CDR2 YNNKEL (reference sequence). This CDR3 spans 15 amino acids. DNA for the CDR3: TGTGCCAGCAACCCGACCGGGACTAAAGGTGAAAAACTGTTTTTT. It translates to CASNPTGTKGEKLFF.

This chain joins TRBV28 and TRBJ1-5; 7 bases line up with TRBD1. V lost 6 bases to trimming and J lost 5 bases; unmatched junction nucleotides: 10. The CDR3 is 15 residues long. Germline-derived CDR1 and CDR2 are MDHEN and SYDVKM. The CDR3 coding sequence is TGTGCCAGCAGGCAACCGGGACAGACGGATCAGCCCCAGCATTTT. This codes for CASRQPGQTDQPQHF.

Concerning this clone: One base away lies a much larger clone, so this may be a sequencing read error. At the DNA level, this CDR3 is encoded by other sequences in the same sample as well. The V and J genes are TRBV7-9 and TRBJ1-1; D is unresolved. The CDR3 is 13 residues long. V was trimmed by 1 base and J by 1 base, leaving 4 bases between them. Germline assignment: CDR1 SEHNR and CDR2 FQNEAQ (reference sequence). CDR3 in DNA: TGTGCCAGCAGCTTAGGACAGAACACTGAAGCTTTCTTT. Protein product: CASSLGQNTEAFF.

This clone turned up a few times. The CDR3 nucleotides read TGCGCCAGCAGTCAGGGGGCAACTGGAAACACCATATATTTT. Its protein product is CASSQGATGNTIYF. V usage is TRBV5-1 and J usage is TRBJ1-3; 8 positions agree with TRBD1. Germline V CDR1 and CDR2: SGHRS, YFSETQ. The length of the CDR3 is 14 residues. With 5 bases clipped from V and 2 bases from J, the junction kept 3 bases outside the gene matches.

This clone was observed once. This sequence joins TRBV3-1 (or the pseudogene TRBV3-2) and TRBJ2-5; D remains unclear. CDR1 and CDR2 from the germline V gene are LGHDT and YNNKEL (reference sequence). V lost 3 bases and J lost 5, with 19 bases in between. The CDR3 loop spans 16 amino acids. The CDR3 is CASSQTSGSKRETQYF. The CDR3 nucleotides are TGTGCCAGCAGCCAGACCTCAGGCAGTAAACGGGAGACCCAGTACTTC.

For the CDR3, the DNA is TGCAGCGTCAAGCGACAGGGACGGCCGAACACCGGGGAGCTGTTTTTT. Amino acids: CSVKRQGRPNTGELFF. The chain recombines TRBV29-1 with TRBJ2-2, with TRBD1 identical over 7 bases. Germline V lookup: CDR1 SQVTM, CDR2 ANQGSEA. V lost 6 bases and J lost 0; bases outside the gene matches: 10. The CDR3 spans 16 residues.

Only one count was recorded for this clone. The chain has TRBV12-3 or TRBV12-4 and TRBJ1-4; D might be TRBD1 (5 bases). The CDR3 is 12 residues long. Deletions cut 2 bases from V and 10 bases from J, with 8 bases between. The CDR3 spells CASSLKRGKLFF. For the CDR3, the DNA is TGTGCCAGCAGTTTAAAAAGGGGAAAACTGTTTTTT.

This chain links TRBV10-2 with TRBJ2-7; D possibly corresponds to TRBD1 (6 bases). Trimming took off 7 bases at V and 2 bases at J, with 15 bases between the two ends. Looked up from germline, CDR1 is WSHSY and CDR2 is SAAADI. The CDR3 covers 14 residues. The CDR3: CASTVGTQTYEQYF. As DNA, the CDR3 is TGCGCCAGCACGGTCGGGACACAGACCTACGAGCAGTACTTC.